This T cell receptor beta chain was captured in a study of blood T cell repertoires in COVID-19. Across the study: PBMCs, B-cell-depleted T cells, or T cells were the source of the cDNA or gDNA that made up the material.

Assay used: immunoSEQ multiplex PCR; TCRdb lists only in-frame clones, some missing. The sample lists 10,000 or so clones, over 65% seen once, with over 9.5% in the top ten. This clone was counted only a few times. This CDR3 region has 15 residues. V lost 6 bases, J lost 0 bases, and 7 bases stayed unmatched. Germline loops: CDR1 MNHEY, CDR2 SMNVEV (reference sequence). The source of this sequence is a human donor in a cohort sampled during active COVID-19. This chain uses TRBV27 with TRBJ2-5; 7 positions agree with TRBD2. Sequencing was done on a sample of peripheral blood. CDR3 protein: CASRPSGLYQETQYF. The CDR3 DNA reads as TGTGCCAGCAGGCCTAGCGGTTTGTACCAAGAGACCCAGTACTTC.